Shown below are 21 T cell receptor beta chains from a single sample sequenced in a study of blood T cell repertoires in COVID-19. Libraries were prepared by immunoSEQ multiplex PCR; TCRdb keeps only in-frame clonotypes and omits some of them. The sample includes fewer than 200,000 clones, about 88% of them seen just once. Sequenced sample: peripheral blood. These receptors were obtained from a man aged 18 to 29 who had recovered from COVID-19.

V and J are TRBV29-1 and TRBJ2-7; D is unclear. The CDR3 is 12 amino acids. V gave up 4 bases and J gave up 6 bases, with 13 bases separating them. Germline V gives CDR1 SQVTM, CDR2 ANQGSEA. The CDR3 loop reads CSVATAAGEQYF. The CDR3 DNA sequence: TGCAGCGTTGCTACGGCGGCCGGCGAGCAGTACTTC.

The CDR3 sequence: CASSPGGQGNSPLHF. The CDR3, as DNA: TGTGCCAGCTCACCTGGGGGACAGGGGAATTCACCCCTCCACTTT. V is TRBV18 and J is TRBJ1-6; 10 bases are shared with TRBD1. The CDR3 runs to 15 residues. J lost 7 bases, V lost 3 bases, and 3 bases had no gene match. In germline, CDR1 is KGHSH, CDR2 LQKENI. The whole variable domain, filled in from reference TRBV18 and TRBJ1-6, reads NAGVMQNPRHLVRRRGQEARLRCSPMKGHSHVYWYRQLPEEGLKFMVYLQKENIIDESGMPKERFSAEFPKEGPSILRIQQVVRGDSAAYFCASSPGGQGNSPLHFGNGTRLTVT.

This chain connects TRBV7-9 to TRBJ2-7; 8 bases agree with TRBD1. V was clipped by 8 bases and J by 4 bases; unmatched bases: 10. The germline V gene encodes CDR1 SEHNR and CDR2 FQNEAQ (reference sequence). This CDR3 comprises 14 residues. DNA of the CDR3: TGTGCCAGCGGCCAGGGGACAGGCAGATACGAGCAGTACTTC. This gives the protein CASGQGTGRYEQYF.

V and J are TRBV4-3 and TRBJ2-3, with D possibly being TRBD1 (6 bases). V lost 0 bases, J lost 3 bases, and 10 bases lay in between. The CDR3 sequence is 15 residues long. The V gene's germline CDR1 is LGHNA and CDR2 YSLEER. The CDR3 spells CASSQDRGGTDTQYF. The CDR3 region has the DNA TGCGCCAGCAGCCAAGACAGGGGTGGGACAGATACGCAGTATTTT.

This clone came up once. The chain has TRBV5-1 and TRBJ2-2; TRBD1 matches 9 bases. This CDR3 has 15 residues. Germline V CDR1 and CDR2: SGHRS, YFSETQ. Unmatched junction bases numbered 6, after V lost 3 bases and J lost 6 bases. CDR3 residues: CASSSGQGTAGELFF. In DNA, the CDR3 is TGCGCCAGCAGCTCAGGACAGGGGACGGCCGGGGAGCTGTTTTTT.

This chain uses TRBV24-1 with TRBJ1-5; D might be TRBD1 (6 bases). The V end was cut by 3 bases, the J end by 4 bases, with 15 bases between. The CDR3 is 16 amino acids. Germline-derived CDR1 and CDR2 are KGHDR and SFDVKD. CDR3 coding DNA: TGTGCCACCAGTGATAGACAGGCCGGAACTAATCAGCCCCAGCATTTT. Translation gives CATSDRQAGTNQPQHF.

The gene calls are TRBV24-1 and TRBJ1-1; D is possibly TRBD1 (5 bases). CDR3 length: 15 amino acids. The V gene lost 4 bases and the J gene lost 3 bases, with 14 bases spanning the gap. Per the germline V gene, CDR1 is KGHDR and CDR2 is SFDVKD. In DNA, the CDR3 is TGTGCCACCAGTGACAACACAGGAGTATACACTGAAGCTTTCTTT. It specifies CATSDNTGVYTEAFF.

The CDR3 protein is CASTLSQSTDTQYF. The CDR3 DNA reads as TGTGCCAGCACCCTGAGTCAAAGCACAGATACGCAGTATTTT. The gene calls are TRBV5-4 and TRBJ2-3, with D unresolved. CDR3 length equals 14 residues. Germline V gene data show CDR1 as SGHNT and CDR2 as YYREEE (reference sequence). V lost 6 bases, J lost 0 bases, and 11 bases lay in between.

The table lists this clone with a count of one. The V call is TRBV7-2, the J call TRBJ1-3, with TRBD1 matching over 12 bases. V lost 3 bases and J lost 0; bases outside the gene matches: 6. This CDR3 region has 18 residues. The V gene's germline CDR1 is SGHTA and CDR2 FQGNSA. CDR3: CASSLGQGAGGSGNTIYF. The CDR3 coding sequence is TGTGCCAGCAGCTTGGGACAGGGGGCAGGAGGCTCTGGAAACACCATATATTTT.

The chain uses TRBV9 and TRBJ2-1; 12 bases match TRBD2. The CDR3 length is 18 residues. Trimming cost V 4 bases and J 0 bases; bases outside gene matches: 8. Germline loops: CDR1 SGDLS, CDR2 YYNGEE. The CDR3 DNA follows: TGTGCCAGCAGCCCTAGCGGGAGGGCGGGAGGCTCCTACAATGAGCAGTTCTTC. It codes for CASSPSGRAGGSYNEQFF.

This chain uses TRBV30 with TRBJ1-1, with TRBD1 matching over 9 bases. This CDR3 region has 12 residues. V lost 5 bases and J lost 7; bases outside the gene matches: 5. The V gene's germline CDR1 is GTSNPN and CDR2 SVGIG (reference sequence). This CDR3 is CAWSRQGGEAFF. Written as DNA, the CDR3 is TGTGCCTGGTCGAGACAGGGGGGTGAAGCTTTCTTT.

V gene TRBV7-2 combines with J gene TRBJ2-3, with 8 bases fitting TRBD1. The CDR3 loop spans 16 amino acids. Germline assignment: CDR1 SGHTA and CDR2 FQGNSA. With 2 bases clipped from V and 8 bases from J, the junction kept 12 bases outside the gene matches. CDR3 amino acids: CASSLRQTGAQGTQYF. The CDR3 region has the DNA TGTGCCAGCAGCTTACGGCAGACAGGGGCCCAAGGTACGCAGTATTTT.

The genes are TRBV2 and TRBJ1-2, with 9 bases that match TRBD1. Germline V lookup: CDR1 SNHLY, CDR2 FYNNEI. The J segment lost 4 bases and the V segment lost 5 bases, leaving 8 bases of the junction unmatched. The CDR3 runs 15 residues. For the CDR3, the DNA is TGTGCCAGCAGTCAACAGGGGGCGATCGGCTATGGCTACACCTTC. Its protein is CASSQQGAIGYGYTF.

This chain joins TRBV4-2 and TRBJ2-2, with 7 bases that match TRBD2. CDR1 and CDR2 (germline): LGHNA, YNFKEQ. The CDR3 loop spans 15 amino acids. Trimming took 2 bases from V and 7 from J; bases not matched to a gene: 7. The CDR3 sequence: CASSQYTSANGELFF. The CDR3 DNA follows: TGTGCCAGCAGCCAATATACTAGCGCTAACGGGGAGCTGTTTTTT.

The chain employs TRBV5-6 and TRBJ2-3; TRBD2 might be the D (6 bases). The V end was cut by 3 bases, the J end by 7 bases, with 9 bases between. Germline CDR1 reads SGHDT; CDR2 reads YYEEEE. CDR3 length: 12 residues. CDR3 loop: CASSYGGNTQYF. The CDR3 DNA reads as TGTGCCAGCAGCTATGGGGGGAATACGCAGTATTTT.

The chain uses TRBV5-1 and TRBJ1-2, with 8 bases identical to TRBD1. Germline values: CDR1 SGHRS, CDR2 YFSETQ. CDR3 length: 15 amino acids. With V trimmed by 4 bases and J by 7 bases, 12 bases remained unmatched. As DNA, the CDR3 is TGCGCCAGCAGCCGGTCGGGACAGGAAGGGGGTGGCTACACCTTC. This translates into CASSRSGQEGGGYTF.

The rearrangement links TRBV7-2 to TRBJ2-3; D is possibly TRBD2 (5 bases). The V gene lost 1 base and the J gene lost 6 bases, with 11 bases spanning the gap. CDR3 length: 14 residues. The germline CDR1 and CDR2 sequences are SGHTA and FQGNSA. The CDR3 nucleotides are TGTGCCAGCAGCTTAGGCGTATCGGGGGATACGCAGTATTTT. Its translation: CASSLGVSGDTQYF.

The V gene is TRBV5-6, the J gene TRBJ1-1, with 11 positions matching TRBD1. CDR3 length: 16 residues. Losses at the gene ends were 5 bases for V and 3 bases for J; bases not matched to a gene: 9. Germline V CDR1 and CDR2: SGHDT, YYEEEE. The CDR3 nucleotides are TGTGCCAGCAGTAGGGGGACAGGGGGTTACCACACTGAAGCTTTCTTT. This sequence encodes CASSRGTGGYHTEAFF.

The chain combines TRBV25-1 with TRBJ1-4; 8 bases are shared with TRBD1. Looked up from germline, CDR1 is MGHDK and CDR2 is SYGVNS. J lost 7 bases, V lost 10 bases, and 11 bases had no gene match. The CDR3 length is 14 residues. Written as DNA, the CDR3 is TGTGCCACCCAGGACAGGGAACGGAGTGAAAAACTGTTTTTT. It translates to CATQDRERSEKLFF.

The rearrangement links TRBV2 to TRBJ2-5, with 11 bases lining up with TRBD1. The CDR3 is made up of 14 amino acids. Germline loops: CDR1 SNHLY, CDR2 FYNNEI. V gave up 7 bases and J gave up 5 bases; unmatched junction bases: 6. In DNA form, the CDR3 reads TGTGCCAGCACGGGACAGGGGGTTTTTGAGACCCAGTACTTC. It translates to CASTGQGVFETQYF. The variable domain in full, completed from reference TRBV2 and TRBJ2-5, reads EPEVTQTPSHQVTQMGQEVILRCVPISNHLYFYWYRQILGQKVEFLVSFYNNEISEKSEIFDDQFSVERPDGSNFTLKIRSTKLEDSAMYFCASTGQGVFETQYFGPGTRLLVL.

The rearrangement links TRBV15 to TRBJ2-5; 11 nucleotides match TRBD1. The V segment lost 2 bases and the J segment 4 bases; nucleotides outside the gene matches: 6. The V gene's germline CDR1 is LNHNV and CDR2 YYDKDF (reference sequence). CDR3 length: 16 amino acids. Written as DNA, the CDR3 is TGTGCCACCAGCAGAATAGGGACAGGGGGGATAGAGACCCAGTACTTC. The encoded protein is CATSRIGTGGIETQYF.